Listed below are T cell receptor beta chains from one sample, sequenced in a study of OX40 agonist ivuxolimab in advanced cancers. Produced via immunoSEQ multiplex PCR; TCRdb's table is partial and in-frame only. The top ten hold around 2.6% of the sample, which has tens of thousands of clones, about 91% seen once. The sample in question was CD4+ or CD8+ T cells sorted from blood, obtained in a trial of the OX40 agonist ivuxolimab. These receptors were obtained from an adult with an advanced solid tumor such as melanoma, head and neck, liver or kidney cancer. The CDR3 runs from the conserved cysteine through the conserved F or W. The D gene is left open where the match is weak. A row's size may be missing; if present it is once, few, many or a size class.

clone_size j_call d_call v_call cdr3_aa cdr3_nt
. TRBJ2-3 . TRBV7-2 CASSLAYTDTQYF TGTGCCAGCAGCTTAGCCTACACAGATACGCAGTATTTT
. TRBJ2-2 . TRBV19 CASSIGANTGELFF TGTGCCAGTAGTATTGGGGCGAACACCGGGGAGCTGTTTTTT
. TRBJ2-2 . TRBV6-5 CASMQGTAGELFF TGTGCCAGCATGCAGGGAACGGCCGGGGAGCTGTTTTTT
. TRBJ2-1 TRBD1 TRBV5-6 CASSGDRVTEQFF TGTGCCAGCAGCGGGGACAGGGTGACTGAGCAGTTCTTC
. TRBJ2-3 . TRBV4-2 CASSADRRTDTQYF TGTGCCAGCAGCGCAGACAGGCGCACAGATACGCAGTATTTT
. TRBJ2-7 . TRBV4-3 CASSQAVGGGYEQYF TGCGCCAGCAGCCAAGCGGTGGGGGGCGGGTACGAGCAGTACTTC
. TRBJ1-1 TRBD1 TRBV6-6 CASTGTAWMNTEAFF TGTGCCAGCACCGGGACAGCGTGGATGAACACTGAAGCTTTCTTT
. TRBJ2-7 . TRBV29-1 CSGTMGGPLYEQYF TGCAGCGGTACCATGGGGGGGCCACTCTACGAGCAGTACTTC
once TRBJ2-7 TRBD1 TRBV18 CASSPPAGGPYEQYF TGTGCCAGCTCACCACCGGCAGGGGGCCCCTACGAGCAGTACTTC
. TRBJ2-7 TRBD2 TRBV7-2 CASSPRLAGPYEQYF TGTGCCAGCAGCCCCCGACTAGCGGGCCCTTACGAGCAGTACTTC
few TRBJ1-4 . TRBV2 CASSGLGGNGKLFF TGTGCCAGCAGTGGACTAGGAGGGAACGGAAAACTGTTTTTT
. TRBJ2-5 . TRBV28 CASSFWGGETQYF TGTGCCAGCAGTTTTTGGGGTGGGGAGACCCAGTACTTC
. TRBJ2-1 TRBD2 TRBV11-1 CASSLDGLAGPSMFNEQFF TGTGCCAGCAGCTTAGACGGGCTAGCGGGCCCGAGTATGTTCAATGAGCAGTTCTTC
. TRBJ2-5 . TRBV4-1 CASSQEIRTPGSETQYF TGCGCCAGCAGCCAAGAGATAAGGACGCCGGGGTCAGAGACCCAGTACTTC
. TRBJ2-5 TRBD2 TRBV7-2 CASSQGQRGSPQETQYF TGTGCCAGCAGCCAAGGGCAGCGGGGCAGCCCCCAAGAGACCCAGTACTTC
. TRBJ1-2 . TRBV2 CARTPPGNYGYTF TGTGCCAGAACCCCCCCGGGGAACTATGGCTACACCTTC
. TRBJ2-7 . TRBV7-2 CASSRRLVSSYEQYF TGTGCCAGCAGCCGTCGACTGGTGAGCTCCTACGAGCAGTACTTC
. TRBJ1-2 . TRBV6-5 CASSPRPPLYTF TGTGCCAGCAGTCCCAGACCTCCCCTATACACCTTC
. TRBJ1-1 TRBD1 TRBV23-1 CASSPPPGVNRGRLEDAGLQAFF TGCGCCAGCAGCCCACCGCCCGGGGTTAACAGGGGGCGTCTCGAAGACGCTGGTCTTCAAGCTTTCTTT
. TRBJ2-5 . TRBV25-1 CASSDPEVRVRETQYF TGTGCCAGCAGTGACCCGGAGGTCAGGGTAAGGGAGACCCAGTACTTC
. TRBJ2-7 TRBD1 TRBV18 CASSPAGTATSSYEQYF TGTGCCAGCTCACCAGCCGGGACAGCGACGAGCTCCTACGAGCAGTACTTC
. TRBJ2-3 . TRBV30 CAWSKGVSTDTQYF TGTGCCTGGAGTAAAGGGGTTAGCACAGATACGCAGTATTTT
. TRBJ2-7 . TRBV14 CASSQTGSRAYEQYF TGTGCCAGCAGCCAAACGGGATCAAGGGCCTACGAGCAGTACTTC
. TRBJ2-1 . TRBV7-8 CASSFSGGRVNEQFF TGTGCCAGCAGCTTTTCTGGGGGCCGGGTCAATGAGCAGTTCTTC